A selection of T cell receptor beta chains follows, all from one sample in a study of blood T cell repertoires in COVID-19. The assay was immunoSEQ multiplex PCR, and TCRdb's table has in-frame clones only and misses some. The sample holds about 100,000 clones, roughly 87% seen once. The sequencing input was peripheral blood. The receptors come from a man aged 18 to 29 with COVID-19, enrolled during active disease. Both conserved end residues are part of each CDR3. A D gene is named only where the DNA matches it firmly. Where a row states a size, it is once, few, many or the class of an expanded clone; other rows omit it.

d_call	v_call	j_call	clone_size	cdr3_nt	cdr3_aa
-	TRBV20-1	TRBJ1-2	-	TGCAGTGCGGTTAGTAACTATGGCTACACCTTC	CSAVSNYGYTF
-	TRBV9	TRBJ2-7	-	TGTGCCAGCAGCCGGGGAGGAGCCTACGAGCAGTACTTC	CASSRGGAYEQYF
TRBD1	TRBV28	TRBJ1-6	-	TGTGCCAGCAGCGCCCCCGGACAGGCGGGTTTCCACTTT	CASSAPGQAGFHF
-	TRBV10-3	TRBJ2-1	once	TGTGCCATCAGTGACCTAGGCTACAATGAGCAGTTCTTC	CAISDLGYNEQFF
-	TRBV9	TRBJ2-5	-	TGTGCCAGCAGCGTAGACGGGGGGCGAGAGACCCAGTACTTC	CASSVDGGRETQYF
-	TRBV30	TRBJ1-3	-	TGTGCCTGGAGTGGAGACTCCGGCCCCAGGGAAGGAAACACCATATATTTT	CAWSGDSGPREGNTIYF
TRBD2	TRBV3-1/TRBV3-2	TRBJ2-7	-	TGTGCCAGCAGCCAAGTGGGAGGGGGACTAGCGAGCTACGAGCAGTACTTC	CASSQVGGGLASYEQYF
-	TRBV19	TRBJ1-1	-	TGTGCCAGCAAACTGGGCGGAGGGAACACTGAAGCTTTCTTT	CASKLGGGNTEAFF
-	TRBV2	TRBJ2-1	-	TGTGCCAGCAGTGAAGCGCTCCGACTAGTTAATGAGCAGTTCTTC	CASSEALRLVNEQFF
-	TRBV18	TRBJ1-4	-	TGTGCCAGCTCACTACGAAGCGGACGGGCAACTAATGAAAAACTGCTTTTT	CASSLRSGRATNEKLLF
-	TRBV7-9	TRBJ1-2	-	TGTGCCAGCAGCTTAGTTCAGGAGACAGTCGGTGGCTACACCTTC	CASSLVQETVGGYTF
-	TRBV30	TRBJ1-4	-	TGTGCCTGGAGTTTTACTGCAACTAATGAAAAACTGTTTTTT	CAWSFTATNEKLFF
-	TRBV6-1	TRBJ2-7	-	TGTGCCAGCAGTGACAGCGGCTACGAGCAGTACTTC	CASSDSGYEQYF
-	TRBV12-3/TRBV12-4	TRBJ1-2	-	TGTGCCAGCACCCTGGGACACGACTATGGCTACACCTTC	CASTLGHDYGYTF
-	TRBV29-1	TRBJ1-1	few	TGCAGCGTTCATGACGGGGTGACTGAAGCTTTCTTT	CSVHDGVTEAFF
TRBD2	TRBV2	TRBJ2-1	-	TGTGCCAGCAGACCCCAGACGGGACTAGCGGGAGGGCTCTCCTACAATGAGCAGTTCTTC	CASRPQTGLAGGLSYNEQFF
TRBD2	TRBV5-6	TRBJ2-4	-	TGTGCCAGCAGCTTACTAGCGGGAGATGTAAACATTCAGTACTTC	CASSLLAGDVNIQYF
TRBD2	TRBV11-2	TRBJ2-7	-	TGTGCCAGCAGCCCCCAGGGACTAGCGCTCTACGAGCAGTACTTC	CASSPQGLALYEQYF
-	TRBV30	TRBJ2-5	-	TGTGCCTGGAATGGGTGGAGAGAGACCCAGTACTTC	CAWNGWRETQYF
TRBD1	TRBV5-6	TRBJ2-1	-	TGTGCCAGCAGCTTTGGGACAGGGGACAATGAGCAGTTCTTC	CASSFGTGDNEQFF
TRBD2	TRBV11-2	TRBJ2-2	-	TGTGCCAGCAGCTTAACCCCCCCGGCGGGAGGGTCCGGCGGGGAGCTGTTTTTT	CASSLTPPAGGSGGELFF
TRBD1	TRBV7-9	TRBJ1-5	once	TGTGCCAGCAGCCCAGACAGGGGGCTTGGGAATGGCAATCAGCCCCAGCATTTT	CASSPDRGLGNGNQPQHF
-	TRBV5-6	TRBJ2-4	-	TGTGCCAGCAGCTTGAGCGGGCAAAACATTCAGTACTTC	CASSLSGQNIQYF
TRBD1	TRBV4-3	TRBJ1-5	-	TGCGCCAGCAGCCAAGATAGGAGGGGGCATCAGCCCCAGCATTTT	CASSQDRRGHQPQHF
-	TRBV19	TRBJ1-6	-	TGTGCCAGCTTTTCCGGACAGAATAATTCACCCCTCCACTTT	CASFSGQNNSPLHF
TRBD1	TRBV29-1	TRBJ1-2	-	TGCAGCGCCAAAACCAAACAGGGGGAGTATGGCTACACCTTC	CSAKTKQGEYGYTF
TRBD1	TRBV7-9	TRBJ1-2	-	TGTGCCAGCAGCTCCCCCGGACAGGGGGCGGGGGGCTACACCTTC	CASSSPGQGAGGYTF
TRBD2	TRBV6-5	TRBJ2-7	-	TGTGCCAGCAGTTACGGGCGGGAGCACTACGAGCAGTACTTC	CASSYGREHYEQYF
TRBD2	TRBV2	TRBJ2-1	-	TGTGCCAGCAGTGAGGGTAGCGGGAGGGCCTCGGGTGAGCAGTTCTTC	CASSEGSGRASGEQFF
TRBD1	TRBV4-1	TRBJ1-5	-	TGCGCCAGCAGCCATGGACAGGGGAATCAGCCCCAGCATTTT	CASSHGQGNQPQHF
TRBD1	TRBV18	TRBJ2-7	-	TGTGCCAGCTCCGTCGGACAGGGGGTTTCCGACGAGCAGTACTTC	CASSVGQGVSDEQYF
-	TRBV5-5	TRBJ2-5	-	TGTGCCAGCAGCTTGATTTGGGGACAGAGGGAGGAAGAGACCCAGTACTTC	CASSLIWGQREEETQYF
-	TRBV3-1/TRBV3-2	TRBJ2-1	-	TGTGCCAGCAGCCAAAATCTCAATGAGCAGTTCTTC	CASSQNLNEQFF
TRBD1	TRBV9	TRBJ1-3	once	TGTGCCAGCAGCGCACCGGGACAGGGGACTGGAAACACCATATATTTT	CASSAPGQGTGNTIYF
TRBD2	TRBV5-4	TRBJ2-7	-	TGTGCCAGCAGCGTTCCAGGGACTAGCTCCTACGAGCAGTACTTC	CASSVPGTSSYEQYF
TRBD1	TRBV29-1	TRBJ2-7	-	TGCGGGACAGGGTCCGAGGGGGAGCAGTACTTC	CGTGSEGEQYF
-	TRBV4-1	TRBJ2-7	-	TGCGCCAGCAGCCATTTCGCAGGTCCCTACGAGCAGTACTTC	CASSHFAGPYEQYF
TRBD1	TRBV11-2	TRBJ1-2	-	TGTGCCAGCAGCTCACGACAGGGCGAAGGCTACACCTTC	CASSSRQGEGYTF
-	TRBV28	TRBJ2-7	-	TGTGCCAGCAGTTTAATCTCCTCTTTGTACGAGCAGTACTTC	CASSLISSLYEQYF
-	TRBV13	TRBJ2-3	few	TGTGCCAGCAGCTCCAGGGTAAAAGAAGGGGATACGCAGTATTTT	CASSSRVKEGDTQYF
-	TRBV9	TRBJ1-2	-	TGTGCCAGCAGCGTACTGGGGGCAGCCTATGGCTACACCTTC	CASSVLGAAYGYTF
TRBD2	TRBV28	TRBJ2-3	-	TGTGCCAGCAGTTCCCCGGTAGTAGCGGGAGTGGATACGCAGTATTTT	CASSSPVVAGVDTQYF
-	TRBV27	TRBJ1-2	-	TGTGCCAGCAGTTTTGGGGTGGGGGGTGGCTACACCTTC	CASSFGVGGGYTF
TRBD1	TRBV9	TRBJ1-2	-	TGTGCCAGCAGCGTAACCGGGACAGGAATGGGCTACACCTTC	CASSVTGTGMGYTF
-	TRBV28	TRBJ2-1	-	TGTGCCAGCAGTCCGGGGATGAATGAGCAGTTCTTC	CASSPGMNEQFF
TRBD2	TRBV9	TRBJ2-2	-	TGTGCCAGCCGAGAGCCCTCAGCTAGCGGAGGGACCGGGGAGCTGTTTTTT	CASREPSASGGTGELFF
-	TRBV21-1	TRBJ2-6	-	TGTGCCAGCAGCACCAACAGGGATGGGGCCAACGTCCTGACTTTC	CASSTNRDGANVLTF
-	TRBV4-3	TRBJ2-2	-	TGCGCCAGCAGCCAAGGGTCGCCAGCGAACACCGGGGAGCTGTTTTTT	CASSQGSPANTGELFF
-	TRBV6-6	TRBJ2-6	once	TGTGCCAGCAGCCCCACCGGGTCAGGGGCCCCACCCCTCTCTGGGGCCAACGTCCTGACTTTC	CASSPTGSGAPPLSGANVLTF
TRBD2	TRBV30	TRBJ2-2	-	TGTGCCTGGGGAAGCGGGGGACCCACCGGGGAGCTGTTTTTT	CAWGSGGPTGELFF
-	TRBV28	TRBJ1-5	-	TGTGCCAGCAGTTTAGAAGGCAGGATACATCAGCCCCAGCATTTT	CASSLEGRIHQPQHF
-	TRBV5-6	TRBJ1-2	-	TGTGCCAGCAGCTTGGGGGGACTCTACACCTTC	CASSLGGLYTF